The rows below give T cell receptor beta chains drawn from one sample of a study of cytomegalovirus exposure and HLA in healthy donors. The table came from immunoSEQ multiplex PCR; TCRdb's copy has only in-frame clones and leaves some out. The sample contains 150,000 to 200,000 clones, 80% to 85% of which appear only once. Sequencing was done on a sample of PBMCs. These receptors were taken from a man younger than 35 in good health and CMV-seronegative. The CDR3 runs from the conserved cysteine through the conserved F or W. D genes are given only for firm matches. Clone size is stated in some rows and not others, as once, few, many or a class when expanded.

CASSFSGGGYEQYF TGTGCCAGCAGCTTTAGCGGGGGAGGCTACGAGCAGTACTTC TRBJ2-7 NA TRBD2 TRBV7-2
CAWKRDRVYGYTF TGTGCCTGGAAAAGGGACAGAGTCTATGGCTACACCTTC TRBJ1-2 NA TRBD1 TRBV30
CASSLGGQHAYEQYF TGTGCCAGCAGCTTGGGGGGCCAGCATGCCTACGAGCAGTACTTC TRBJ2-7 NA NA TRBV5-8
CASSRTGPYNEQFF TGTGCCAGCAGCCGGACAGGCCCTTACAATGAGCAGTTCTTC TRBJ2-1 NA TRBD1 TRBV7-9
CSSSAVVEAFF TGTTCCAGCAGCGCGGTGGTGGAGGCTTTCTTT TRBJ1-1 NA NA TRBV7-9
CASSFGTRTTYNSPLHF TGTGCCAGCAGTTTCGGAACGAGGACAACCTATAATTCACCCCTCCACTTT TRBJ1-6 NA NA TRBV28
CASTKPGVNTEAFF TGTGCCAGCACCAAGCCGGGTGTGAACACTGAAGCTTTCTTT TRBJ1-1 NA NA TRBV6-1
CASSGYRDEQFF TGTGCCAGCAGTGGCTACAGGGATGAGCAGTTCTTC TRBJ2-1 NA NA TRBV25-1
CASSLNRGLSPLHF TGCGCCAGCAGCTTGAACAGGGGGCTATCACCCCTCCACTTT TRBJ1-6 NA TRBD1 TRBV5-1
CASSMAGEGTDTQYF TGTGCCAGTAGTATGGCGGGAGAGGGCACAGATACGCAGTATTTT TRBJ2-3 NA TRBD2 TRBV19
CASTIVGMANEKLFF TGTGCCAGCACCATTGTGGGCATGGCTAATGAAAAACTGTTTTTT TRBJ1-4 NA NA TRBV28
CASSLGRGGGVATEAFF TGTGCCAGCAGTTTAGGGCGGGGCGGGGGGGTGGCCACTGAAGCTTTCTTT TRBJ1-1 NA NA TRBV28
CASSNRLADSYNEQFF TGTGCCAGCAGCAACAGACTAGCGGACTCCTACAATGAGCAGTTCTTC TRBJ2-1 NA TRBD2 TRBV5-4
CSSSPTYGDKSYEQYF TGTTCCAGCAGCCCGACCTACGGCGACAAAAGCTACGAGCAGTACTTC TRBJ2-7 NA NA TRBV7-9
CASSYGGWETQYF TGTGCCAGCAGTTATGGGGGCTGGGAGACCCAGTACTTC TRBJ2-5 NA NA TRBV6-5
CASSLEASGKMSNGLLQETQYF TGTGCCAGCAGCTTAGAGGCTAGCGGGAAAATGAGTAATGGTTTATTGCAAGAGACCCAGTACTTC TRBJ2-5 few TRBD2 TRBV7-8
CSSSPTGTGEQFF TGTTCCAGCAGCCCCACGGGGACAGGGGAGCAGTTCTTC TRBJ2-1 NA TRBD1 TRBV7-9
CASSLVWTASYEQYF TGTGCCAGCAGCTTAGTTTGGACAGCCTCCTACGAGCAGTACTTC TRBJ2-7 NA NA TRBV7-2
CASSLEQSGQPQHF TGTGCCAGCAGCTTGGAGCAGTCGGGTCAGCCCCAGCATTTT TRBJ1-5 NA NA TRBV5-8
CASSLSSGGLNEQFF TGTGCCAGCAGCTTAAGTTCGGGGGGGCTGAATGAGCAGTTCTTC TRBJ2-1 NA TRBD2 TRBV5-4
CASSPKEDPYEQYF TGTGCCAGCAGCCCCAAGGAGGATCCCTACGAGCAGTACTTC TRBJ2-7 once NA TRBV7-9
CASSESLPGQGPQGWNEQFF TGCGCCAGCAGTGAGTCCCTGCCGGGACAGGGTCCCCAAGGATGGAATGAGCAGTTCTTC TRBJ2-1 NA TRBD1 TRBV10-2
CATSRDQVTSVLSRTDTQYF TGTGCCACCAGCAGAGATCAGGTGACTAGCGTTCTAAGTCGCACAGATACGCAGTATTTT TRBJ2-3 once TRBD2 TRBV15
CASSQSGGRNTEAFF TGCGCCAGCAGTCAATCGGGGGGAAGGAACACTGAAGCTTTCTTT TRBJ1-1 NA NA TRBV23-1
CAISGTSGGPHTQYF TGTGCCATCAGTGGAACTAGCGGGGGGCCCCATACGCAGTATTTT TRBJ2-3 NA TRBD2 TRBV10-3
CASSLRGALGYGYTF TGTGCCAGCAGTTTGCGGGGGGCGTTGGGCTATGGCTACACCTTC TRBJ1-2 NA NA TRBV27
CASSQDGQGNTDTQYF TGCGCCAGCAGCCAAGATGGACAGGGAAACACAGATACGCAGTATTTT TRBJ2-3 NA TRBD1 TRBV4-1
CASSVSGLRSSDEQFF TGTGCCAGCAGTGTTTCGGGGTTAAGGAGCAGCGATGAGCAGTTCTTC TRBJ2-1 once NA TRBV6-1
CASSYSQGETGNTIYF TGTGCCAGCAGTTACTCCCAGGGGGAAACTGGAAACACCATATATTTT TRBJ1-3 NA TRBD1 TRBV6-6
CAISESGDRNTEAFF TGTGCCATCAGTGAGTCGGGGGACAGGAACACTGAAGCTTTCTTT TRBJ1-1 NA TRBD1 TRBV10-3